This T cell receptor beta chain was recorded in a study of identical twins. This clonotype was seen many times. As yet, its antigen is unknown. Study-wide results and caveats: The authors noted that invariant MAIT and iNKT cells could partly confound zero-insertion analyses. Models underestimated how often monozygotic twins shared out-of-frame TCR alpha. Out-of-frame alpha sequences that twins shared showed excess low generation probability.

TCRdb re-called the 5' RACE reads with MiXCR, one entry per CDR3 protein. The sample has some 500,000 distinct CDR3 sequences; just under 10% are singletons. The same data also went into a second study, on yellow fever vaccine responses in identical twins. That paper notes: Reportedly, the T cell response mounted by twins to vaccine seemed partly convergent, partly personalized.

The sequencing sample was made of PBMCs. The clonotype was recovered from a woman younger than 35 in good health.

As DNA, the CDR3 is TGTGCCAGCAGCTTGAGGGACAGCGGAACAGGCGAGCAGTACTTC. This translates into CASSLRDSGTGEQYF. This chain connects TRBV5-5 to TRBJ2-7; 7 nucleotides line up with TRBD1. Germline V lookup: CDR1 SGHKS, CDR2 YYEKEE (reference sequence). V shed 1 base, J shed 6 bases, and the junction held 10 bases outside the gene matches. This CDR3 region has 15 residues.